This T cell receptor (beta chain) was identified during a study of CXCR3-negative and CXCR3-positive naive CD8 T cells. This CDR3 has 13 amino acids. The V gene's germline CDR1 is DFQATT and CDR2 SNEGSKA (reference sequence). The authors prepared UMI-labeled TRB cDNA libraries by 5' RACE. Reanalyzing the 5' RACE reads, TCRdb keeps one entry per CDR3 protein, without DNA. This listing includes under 70,000 distinct CDR3 sequences. On this clonotype: Its antigen remains unidentified.

Every individual CD8+ T cell subset underwent sorting in triplicate at around 300,000 cells apiece. Whole-study results and caveats: Naive subsets were similarly diverse, while memory CD8+ repertoires were much less diverse. Comparison of naive CXCR3-negative and CXCR3-positive cells revealed similar TRBV-TRBJ usage, while memory cells differed.

Sequencing was done on a sample of memory CD8+ T cells from blood. The source of this sequence is a human donor in good health. Some clones in this sample may be carry-over from other donors' samples. The rearrangement links TRBV20-1 to TRBJ2-4; the TCRdb call, TRBD1, lacks DNA for checking. CDR3: CSVGVGGGNIQYF.